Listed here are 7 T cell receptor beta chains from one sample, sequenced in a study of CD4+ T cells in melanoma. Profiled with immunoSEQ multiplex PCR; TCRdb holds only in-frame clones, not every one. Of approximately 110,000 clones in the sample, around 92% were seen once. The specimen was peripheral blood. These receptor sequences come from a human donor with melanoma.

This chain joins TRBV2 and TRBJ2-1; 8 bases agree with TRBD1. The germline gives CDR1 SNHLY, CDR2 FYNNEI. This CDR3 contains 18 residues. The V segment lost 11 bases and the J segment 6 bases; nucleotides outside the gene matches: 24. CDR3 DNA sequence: TGTGCCGTAACCCCCCCCGCCGGCCATTCAGGGGGCCTCAATGAGCAGTTCTTC. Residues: CAVTPPAGHSGGLNEQFF.

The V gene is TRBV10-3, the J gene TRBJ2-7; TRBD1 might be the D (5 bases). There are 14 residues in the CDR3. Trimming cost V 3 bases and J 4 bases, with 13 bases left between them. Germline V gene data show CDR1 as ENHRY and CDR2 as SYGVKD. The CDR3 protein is CAISDGRVRYEQYF. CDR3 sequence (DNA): TGTGCCATCAGTGATGGCAGGGTAAGATACGAGCAGTACTTC.

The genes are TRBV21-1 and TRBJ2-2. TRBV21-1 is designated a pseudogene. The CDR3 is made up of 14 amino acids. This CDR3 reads CASPRASDTGELFF. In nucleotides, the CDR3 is TGTGCCAGCCCCCGGGCGTCGGACACCGGGGAGCTGTTTTTT.

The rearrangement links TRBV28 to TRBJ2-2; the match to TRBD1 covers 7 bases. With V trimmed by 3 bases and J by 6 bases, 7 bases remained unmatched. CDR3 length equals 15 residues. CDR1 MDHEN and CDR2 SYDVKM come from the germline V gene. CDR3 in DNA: TGTGCCAGCAGTTTTTCGCGCCAGGGGGCCGGGGAGCTGTTTTTT. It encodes CASSFSRQGAGELFF. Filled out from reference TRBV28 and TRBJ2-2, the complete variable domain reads DVKVTQSSRYLVKRTGEKVFLECVQDMDHENMFWYRQDPGLGLRLIYFSYDVKMKEKGDIPEGYSVSREKKERFSLILESASTNQTSMYLCASSFSRQGAGELFFGEGSRLTVL.

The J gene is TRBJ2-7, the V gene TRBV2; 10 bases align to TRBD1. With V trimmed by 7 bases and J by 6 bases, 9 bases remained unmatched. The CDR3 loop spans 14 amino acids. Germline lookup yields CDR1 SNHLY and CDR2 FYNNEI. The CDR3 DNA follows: TGTGCCAGCAAAAGGACAGGGGGTGAGGGCGAGCAGTACTTC. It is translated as CASKRTGGEGEQYF.

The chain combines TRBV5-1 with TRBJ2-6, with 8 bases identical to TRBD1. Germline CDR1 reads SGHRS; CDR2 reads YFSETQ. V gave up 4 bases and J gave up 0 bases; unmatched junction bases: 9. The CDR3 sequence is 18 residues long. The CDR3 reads CASSPPGTGVSGANVLTF. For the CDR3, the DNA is TGCGCCAGCAGCCCACCCGGGACAGGAGTCTCTGGGGCCAACGTCCTGACTTTC.

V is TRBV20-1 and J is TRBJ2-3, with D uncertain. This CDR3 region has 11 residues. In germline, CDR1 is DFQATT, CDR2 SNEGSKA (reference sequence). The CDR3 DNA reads TGCAGCCGACCTCGCGGAGATACGCAGTATTTT. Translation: CSRPRGDTQYF.